This TCR beta chain comes out of a study of post-analysis software for immune sequencing data. Points from the study as a whole: Controls had lower frequencies than patients of about 5 TRBV segments, which included TRBV5-6, TRBV5-1 and TRBV20-1.

Each TCR beta cDNA library carried unique molecular identifiers. From the PCR reads, TCRdb called clonotypes with MiXCR, one entry per CDR3 protein. The sample has about 770,000 distinct CDR3 sequences, around 42% seen once. This clonotype has more than one count but fewer than ten. The antigen is unknown. The CDR3 runs 15 residues. CDR1 is SGDLS and CDR2 is YYNGEE in the germline V gene. The chain uses TRBV9 and TRBJ2-4; a weak D match, TRBD2 (5 bases). The end of the DNA is better explained by TRBJ2-7, so the J call may be wrong. The receptor was isolated from a girl aged 5 to 17 with multiple sclerosis. Sequencing input: blood. The CDR3 DNA sequence: TGTGCCAGCAGCGTAGATGGGCTAGCAGGTTACGAGCAGTACTTC. It yields the protein CASSVDGLAGYEQYF.